Listed below are T cell receptor beta chains from one sample, sequenced in a study of T-cell reconstitution after alpha-beta-depleted transplantation in children. MiXCR was run by TCRdb on the PCR reads, yielding one entry per CDR3 protein. The sample carries some 550,000 distinct CDR3 sequences, 23% recorded once. This specimen was PBMCs, mostly from graft donor cells, taken 360 days after TCRalphabeta/CD19-depleted stem cell transplant. The receptor source for this set is a boy in the first two years of life who had a stem cell transplant for acute myeloid leukemia, so the T cells may come from the graft donor. The CDR3 runs from the conserved cysteine through the conserved F or W. The D gene is left open where the match is weak. Some rows have no size entry. The others give once, few or many, or a class for an expanded clone.

>TRBV5-5|TRBJ2-5|NA|TRBD2
TGTGCCAGCAGCTTGGGCCTCCTAGCGGGGGGTGGTCCAGAGACCCAGTACTTC
CASSLGLLAGGGPETQYF
>TRBV5-1|TRBJ2-3|few|NA
TGCGCCAGCAGTCGAACAGGGAAGGCAGATACGCAGTATTTT
CASSRTGKADTQYF
>TRBV6-2/TRBV6-3|TRBJ2-3|NA|TRBD1
TGTGCCAGCAGCTTGGGACAGCATGTTAGCACAGATACGCAGTATTTT
CASSLGQHVSTDTQYF
>TRBV20-1|TRBJ2-5|few|NA
TGCAGTGCTCCCAATTCGTTAGCTTCAGAGACCCAGTACTTC
CSAPNSLASETQYF
>TRBV20-1|TRBJ2-1|many|NA
TGCAGTGCTGGCGGGGACAGTCACAATGAGCAGTTCTTC
CSAGGDSHNEQFF
>TRBV27|TRBJ2-3|few|NA
TGTGCCAGCAGTGGAAACATGCTGATAAGCACAGATACGCAGTATTTT
CASSGNMLISTDTQYF
>TRBV6-2/TRBV6-3|TRBJ2-3|NA|NA
TGTGCCAGCACCGGGGTCGGAACAGATACGCAGTATTTT
CASTGVGTDTQYF
>TRBV20-1|TRBJ2-3|NA|NA
TGCAGTGCTACCGACGGAGATACGCAGTATTTT
CSATDGDTQYF
>TRBV29-1|TRBJ2-7|NA|TRBD2
TGCAGCGTCGGGGGGTTTAGGGCCGCGAGCTCCTACGAGCAGTACTTC
CSVGGFRAASSYEQYF
>TRBV28|TRBJ2-1|NA|NA
TGTGCCAGCAGTTTATCCGCGACCAACTACAATGAGCAGTTCTTC
CASSLSATNYNEQFF
>TRBV15|TRBJ2-7|few|TRBD2
TGTGCCACCAGCAGATTCGTAGCGGGGCAATACGAGCAGTACTTC
CATSRFVAGQYEQYF
>TRBV20-1|TRBJ1-5|many|NA
TGCAGTATTGAAGGAGGTCAGCCCCAGCATTTT
CSIEGGQPQHF
>TRBV6-1|TRBJ2-1|NA|TRBD1
TGTGCCAGCAGCCGGACAGGGCGTTACAATGAGCAGTTCTTC
CASSRTGRYNEQFF
>TRBV2|TRBJ1-2|NA|NA
TGTGCCGGCCAGGATGGACAGTCCTATGGCTACACCTTC
CAGQDGQSYGYTF
>TRBV18|TRBJ2-7|NA|TRBD1
TGTGCCAGCTCACCAGCCGGGACAGGGTCCTACGAGCAGTACTTC
CASSPAGTGSYEQYF
>TRBV10-3|TRBJ1-1|NA|NA
TGTGCCATCAGTGGATCAGGTGGAGGCACTGAAGCTTTCTTT
CAISGSGGGTEAFF
>TRBV12-3/TRBV12-4|TRBJ2-7|once|TRBD1
TGTGCCAGCAGGTCCCCAGAGGACAGGGTATCCGAGCAGTACTTC
CASRSPEDRVSEQYF
>TRBV4-3|TRBJ1-4|NA|TRBD1
TGCGCCAGCAGCCAACTCGACAGGGGGCATGAAAAACTGTTTTTT
CASSQLDRGHEKLFF
>TRBV20-1|TRBJ1-5|NA|NA
TGCAGTGCAAGCGGTACAGATAGTGGACAGCCCCAGCATTTT
CSASGTDSGQPQHF
>TRBV19|TRBJ2-1|many|NA
TGTGCCAGTAGTATGCCCAGGGTGGCCTACAATGAGCAGTTCTTC
CASSMPRVAYNEQFF
>TRBV3-1|TRBJ2-3|many|NA
TGTGCCAGCAGCCTCGGGACTCGGGGAACAGATACGCAGTATTTT
CASSLGTRGTDTQYF
>TRBV13|TRBJ2-7|many|NA
TGTGCCAGCAGCTTGACAGGATGGGAGCAGTACTTC
CASSLTGWEQYF
>TRBV7-9|TRBJ2-1|many|NA
TGTGCCACCGCGCACAATGAGCAGTTCTTC
CATAHNEQFF
>TRBV30|TRBJ2-7|NA|NA
TGTGCCTGGAGTGGTTACCGGGACACTAATTACTACGAGCAGTACTTC
CAWSGYRDTNYYEQYF
>TRBV2|TRBJ2-1|NA|TRBD1
TGTGCCAGCGTCACCGGGACAGGCTCCTACAATGAGCAGTTCTTC
CASVTGTGSYNEQFF
>TRBV29-1|TRBJ1-3|many|NA
TGCAGCGTTGAGTTCGGAAACACCATATATTTT
CSVEFGNTIYF
>TRBV20-1|TRBJ1-1|NA|NA
TGCAGTGCTAGAAGTCCACCTTGGGGGGCCACTGAAGCTTTCTTT
CSARSPPWGATEAFF
>TRBV3-1|TRBJ2-1|many|NA
TGTGCCAGCAGCCAACTCGGGGATACCTACAATGAGCAGTTCTTC
CASSQLGDTYNEQFF
>TRBV12-3/TRBV12-4|TRBJ2-7|few|NA
TGTGCCAGCAGAACGGGACAGCGGGACTACGAGCAGTACTTC
CASRTGQRDYEQYF
>TRBV6-2/TRBV6-3|TRBJ2-7|NA|NA
TGTGCCAGCAGTTACCGAGGTAGGACCTACGAGCAGTACTTC
CASSYRGRTYEQYF
>TRBV12-3/TRBV12-4|TRBJ2-7|many|TRBD2
TGTGCCAGCAGTCCTCCGGGAGGCCATCAAAAACCCTACGAGCAGTACTTC
CASSPPGGHQKPYEQYF
>TRBV12-3/TRBV12-4|TRBJ2-5|NA|NA
TGTGCCAGCAGTTGGGGTAGGAGGGCCTTCGTCCCAGAGACCCAGTACTTC
CASSWGRRAFVPETQYF
>TRBV5-1|TRBJ2-3|NA|NA
TGCGCCAGCTCGGAGGCCGCGTTGGGCACAGATACGCAGTATTTT
CASSEAALGTDTQYF
>TRBV2|TRBJ2-5|NA|NA
TGTGCCAGCATGATCCCCCAAGAGACCCAGTACTTC
CASMIPQETQYF
>TRBV15|TRBJ1-1|few|NA
TGTGCCACCAGCAGAGATCCCGGGCGAGAAGCTTTCTTT
CATSRDPGREAFF
>TRBV7-2|TRBJ2-7|NA|TRBD1
TGTGCCAGCAGCGTAGTCGGGACAGGGGGTCGAGAAGAGCAGTACTTC
CASSVVGTGGREEQYF
>TRBV12-3/TRBV12-4|TRBJ1-4|few|NA
TGTGCCAGCAGTTCCCCGTTCAGCCTAGAAAAACTGTTTTTT
CASSSPFSLEKLFF
>TRBV10-3|TRBJ2-1|many|NA
TGTGCCATCAGTGAGTGGGGGGCTGAGTTCTTC
CAISEWGAEFF
>TRBV29-1|TRBJ1-1|few|NA
TGCAGCGTTGAAGACAGGTTTGGCACTGAAGCTTTCTTT
CSVEDRFGTEAFF
>TRBV25-1|TRBJ2-7|NA|NA
TGTGCCAGCAGTGAACATACCTACGAGCAGTACTTC
CASSEHTYEQYF
>TRBV6-5|TRBJ2-1|few|TRBD2
TGTGCCAGCAGCTATCAGCTGACTAGCGGAAACAATGAGCAGTTCTTC
CASSYQLTSGNNEQFF
>TRBV27|TRBJ2-3|NA|TRBD1
TGTGCCAGCCCCATCCGCTACCGGGACAGTCAAGATACGCAGTATTTT
CASPIRYRDSQDTQYF
>TRBV6-5|TRBJ2-1|few|NA
TGTGCCAGCAGACGCAGACTAGAAGCCTACAATGAGCAGTTCTTC
CASRRRLEAYNEQFF
>TRBV20-1|TRBJ2-1|many|TRBD2
TGCAGTGCCATGGGGCAACTAGCGGGGGGCCACAGCTCCTACAATGAGCAGTTCTTC
CSAMGQLAGGHSSYNEQFF
>TRBV12-3/TRBV12-4|TRBJ2-1|few|NA
TGTGCCAGCAGTCCCGCCCCAAGCTCCTACAATGAGCAGTTCTTC
CASSPAPSSYNEQFF
>TRBV6-2/TRBV6-3|TRBJ2-1|NA|TRBD1
TGTGCCAGCAGTTACTCGACGGACAGGTGGGGCAATGAGCAGTTCTTC
CASSYSTDRWGNEQFF
>TRBV20-1|TRBJ2-1|many|TRBD2
TGCAGTGCTAGAGGTGGTGGCCCGGGACTAGCGGCCTACAATGAGCAGTTCTTC
CSARGGGPGLAAYNEQFF
>TRBV24-1|TRBJ2-7|few|TRBD1
TGTGCCACCGAGACAGGGGGCTACGAGCAGTACTTC
CATETGGYEQYF
>TRBV5-1|TRBJ2-7|many|NA
TGCGCCAGCAGCTTGGGGGTAGGGGAAGTCAACGAGCAGTACTTC
CASSLGVGEVNEQYF
>TRBV12-3/TRBV12-4|TRBJ2-1|many|NA
TGTGCCAGCAGTCGGGCGTTGGTGAATGAGCAGTTCTTC
CASSRALVNEQFF